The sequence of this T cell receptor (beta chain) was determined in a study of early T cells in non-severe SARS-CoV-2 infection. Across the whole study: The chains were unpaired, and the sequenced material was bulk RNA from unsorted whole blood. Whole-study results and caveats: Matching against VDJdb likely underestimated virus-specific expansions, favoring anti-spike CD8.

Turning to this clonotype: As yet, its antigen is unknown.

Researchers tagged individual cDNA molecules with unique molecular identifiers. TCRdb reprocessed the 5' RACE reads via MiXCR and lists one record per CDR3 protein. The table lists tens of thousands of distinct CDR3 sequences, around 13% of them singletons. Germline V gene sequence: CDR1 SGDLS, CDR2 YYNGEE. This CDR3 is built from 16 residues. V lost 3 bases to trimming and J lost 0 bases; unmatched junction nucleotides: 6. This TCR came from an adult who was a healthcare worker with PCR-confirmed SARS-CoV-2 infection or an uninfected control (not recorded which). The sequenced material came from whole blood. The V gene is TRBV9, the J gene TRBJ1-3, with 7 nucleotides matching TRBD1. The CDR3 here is CASSGGQRSSGNTIYF. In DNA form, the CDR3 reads TGTGCCAGCAGCGGGGGACAGAGGAGCTCTGGAAACACCATATATTTT.